This T cell receptor beta chain was sequenced during a study of response to subunit inactivated influenza vaccine. Study-level results: Each seasonal influenza vaccination recruits few new T cells, the authors suggested.

This clonotype came up many times. Antigen: not known. Trimming left V 0 bases short and J 4 bases short, with 12 bases between. CDR1 is DFQATT, CDR2 SNEGSKA, per germline (reference sequence). The CDR3 sequence is 15 residues long. MiXCR, run by TCRdb on the RT-PCR reads, gives a single entry per CDR3 protein. The sample holds 450,000 to 500,000 distinct CDR3 sequences, around 9.9% seen once. The chain is built from TRBV20-1 and TRBJ2-2, with unresolved D. The sequences come from PBMCs from blood, collected roughly 47 days after vaccination. The receptor comes from a man aged 50 to 60 who received an inactivated influenza vaccine. CDR3 DNA: TGCAGTGCTAGAGATCTGGCTTCCGGCACCGGGGAGCTGTTTTTT. Translated: CSARDLASGTGELFF.